The 32 T cell receptor beta chains in this list originate from one sample, sequenced in a study of tissue T cells after allogeneic stem cell transplantation. Time point described: mouse harvest day 14 after allogeneic transplant. Mouse grafts combined 10^7 T-cell-depleted bone marrow cells with 10^6 splenic CD5+ T cells. Here immunoSEQ multiplex PCR was the method, and the copy in TCRdb shows in-frame clones only, minus some. Of roughly 8,200 clones in the sample, around 35% are singletons; the top ten hold more than 2.5%. Sequenced input: skin. The receptors were gathered from a female BALB/c mouse given C57BL/6 T cells with graft-versus-host disease after an allogeneic hematopoietic cell transplant.

In this sample, this clone is medium-sized (0.01 to 0.1%). The genes are named according to mouse. The sequenced fragment ends 1 residue before the CDR3 boundary, so the rest is inferred from the germline J gene. The chain uses TRBV26 and TRBJ1-3; perhaps TRBD1 as D (5 bases). From germline, CDR1 is KGHPV and CDR2 FQNQEV (reference sequence). The germline V and J ends were trimmed by 2 bases and 2 bases, with 10 bases remaining between them. The CDR3 extends over 15 amino acids. The CDR3: CASSLEGRAGNTLYF. The CDR3 bases that were read are TGTGCCAGCAGTCTGGAGGGGCGCGCTGGAAATACGCTCTAT. Looking up the rest from reference TRBV26 and TRBJ1-3 gives the full variable domain: NSKVIQTPRYLVKGQGQKAKMRCIPEKGHPVVFWYQQNKNNEFKFLINFQNQEVLQQIDMTEKRFSAECPSNSPCSLEIQSSEAGDSALYLCASSLEGRAGNTLYFGEGSRLIVV.

Points on this clone: The genes are named according to mouse. The sequenced fragment ends 1 residue before the CDR3 boundary, so the rest is inferred from the germline J gene. This chain connects TRBV16 to TRBJ2-4; 8 nucleotides line up with TRBD2. The length of the CDR3 is 14 residues. The junction had 0 bases not matched to a gene; V was cut back by 3 bases and J by 1 base. Germline V gene data show CDR1 as SGHSA and CDR2 as FRNQAP. The CDR3 region is CASSLTGGQNTLYF. CDR3 DNA, as far as it was read: TGTGCAAGCAGCTTGACTGGGGGTCAAAACACCTTGTAC.

In the case of this clone: Gene names refer to mouse genes. The sequence runs out 1 residue before the end of the CDR3; the remainder is reconstructed from the germline J gene. V usage is TRBV26 and J usage is TRBJ1-6; a possible D gene is TRBD1 (6 bases). TRBJ1-6 is identified as an open reading frame with a role that is uncertain. The germline V gene has CDR1 KGHPV and CDR2 FQNQEV (reference sequence). The CDR3 sequence is 14 residues long. Trimming took off 4 bases at V and 4 bases at J, with 8 bases between the two ends. CDR3 bases read: TGTGCCAGCAGTCCGGACAGTTATAATTCGCCCCTCTAC. This codes for CASSPDSYNSPLY. The full CDR3 protein is CASSPDSYNSPLYF.

This clone was observed a handful of times. Each gene name is a mouse one. Coverage ceases 1 residue before the CDR3 finishes, and the germline J gene fills in the end. The chain recombines TRBV26 with TRBJ1-3, with TRBD1 as a possible D gene (5 bases). Trimming left V 7 bases short and J 3 bases short, with 7 bases between. This CDR3 has 12 amino acids. The V gene's germline CDR1 is KGHPV and CDR2 FQNQEV (reference sequence). CDR3 DNA (partial): TGTGCCAGCAAAAGGGGTGGAAATACGCTCTAT. Its translation: CASKRGGNTLY. The whole CDR3 is CASKRGGNTLYF. The full variable domain, completed using reference TRBV26 and TRBJ1-3, is NSKVIQTPRYLVKGQGQKAKMRCIPEKGHPVVFWYQQNKNNEFKFLINFQNQEVLQQIDMTEKRFSAECPSNSPCSLEIQSSEAGDSALYLCASKRGGNTLYFGEGSRLIVV.

As to this clone: All gene names here are mouse names. From the germline J gene comes the end of the CDR3, since the read stops 1 residue before it. V gene TRBV26 combines with J gene TRBJ1-1; D gene unclear. The germline CDR1 and CDR2 sequences are KGHPV and FQNQEV (reference sequence). Trimming left V 4 bases short and J 2 bases short, with 8 bases between. The CDR3 runs to 13 residues. The part of the CDR3 DNA that was read is TGTGCCAGCAGTCGGGGTCCTAACACAGAAGTCTTC. It translates to CASSRGPNTEVF. In full, the CDR3 reads CASSRGPNTEVFF.

A word on this clone: Here the gene names and germline are mouse. The sequence runs out 1 residue before the end of the CDR3; the remainder is reconstructed from the germline J gene. The V and J genes are TRBV12-2 and TRBJ2-4; D ambiguous. This CDR3 is 13 amino acids long. Between the trimmed V and J ends, which lost 4 bases and 0 bases, there was a span of 7 bases. Germline values: CDR1 SGHLS, CDR2 HYDKME. CDR3 protein: CASSDPSQNTLYF. The covered CDR3 bases are TGTGCCAGCTCGGACCCCAGTCAAAACACCTTGTAC.

There are a few counts of this clone. Mouse germline and gene names are used. Read coverage stops 1 residue before the CDR3 terminus; the germline J gene supplies the remainder. The gene calls are TRBV29 and TRBJ2-4; no clear D. The CDR3 sequence is 12 residues long. V was trimmed by 3 bases and J by 3 bases, leaving 4 bases between them. Germline V gene lookup returns CDR1 MSHET and CDR2 SYDVDS. CDR3 sequence reads: CASSFDQNTLYF. The sequenced CDR3 bases are TGTGCTAGCAGTTTTGACCAAAACACCTTGTAC.

A remark on this clone: Genes here carry mouse names. The read terminates 1 residue before the CDR3 end, so the remaining end is supplied by the germline J gene. The chain couples TRBV5 to TRBJ2-7; D is unclear. The V gene lost 0 bases and the J gene lost 1 base, with 4 bases spanning the gap. Germline V gene data show CDR1 as LGHNA and CDR2 as YNLKQL (reference sequence). The CDR3 sequence is 13 residues long. The CDR3 here is CASSQDRSYEQYF. CDR3 DNA (partial): TGTGCCAGCAGCCAAGACAGATCCTATGAACAGTAC.

Concerning this clone itself: Gene names are the mouse ones. The read halts 1 residue ahead of the CDR3 end, with the missing end drawn from the germline J gene. The chain is built from TRBV26 and TRBJ1-6; D may be TRBD1 (5 bases). TRBJ1-6 is annotated as an ORF whose role is uncertain. Germline V gene lookup returns CDR1 KGHPV and CDR2 FQNQEV (reference sequence). The CDR3 covers 14 residues. V shed 5 bases and J shed 7 bases, with 12 bases lying between them. CDR3 residues: CASSFQGGNSPLYF. Partial CDR3 DNA: TGTGCCAGCAGTTTTCAGGGTGGGAATTCGCCCCTCTAC.

The table lists this clone with a count of one. The gene names given are mouse names. The read ends 1 residue shy of where the CDR3 ends; the end is completed using the germline J gene. The V and J genes are TRBV26 and TRBJ1-6; tentative D call: TRBD1 (5 bases). TRBJ1-6 counts as an open reading frame of uncertain function. This CDR3 spans 16 amino acids. CDR1 KGHPV and CDR2 FQNQEV come from the germline V gene (reference sequence). Between the trimmed V and J ends, which lost 4 bases and 0 bases, there was a span of 10 bases. CDR3 protein: CASSPTAPSYNSPLYF. CDR3 DNA, as far as it was read: TGTGCCAGCAGTCCGACAGCCCCTTCCTATAATTCGCCCCTCTAC.

Remarks on this clone: The germline and genes are mouse ones. The CDR3 extends 1 residue past the end of the read, so its final part is completed from the germline J gene. This rearrangement joins TRBV19 to TRBJ2-7; 9 bases are shared with TRBD2. Germline lookup yields CDR1 FNHDT and CDR2 SITEND (reference sequence). The CDR3 is 14 amino acids. With V trimmed by 3 bases and J by 0 bases, 1 base remained unmatched. This chain's CDR3 is CASSNWGDSYEQYF. CDR3 bases read: TGTGCCAGCAGTAACTGGGGGGACTCCTATGAACAGTAC.

Concerning this clone: The germline and genes are mouse ones. The read is 1 residue too short to cover the CDR3 end, so that end is filled in from the germline J gene. This chain connects TRBV5 to TRBJ2-7, with 8 bases aligning to TRBD2. J was trimmed by 7 bases and V by 0 bases; bases with no gene match: 5. Germline assignment: CDR1 LGHNA and CDR2 YNLKQL (reference sequence). This CDR3 has 14 residues. The part of the CDR3 DNA that was read is TGTGCCAGCAGCCAAGAAGGCTGGGGGGAGGAACAGTAC. Its translation: CASSQEGWGEEQY. From start to end, the CDR3 is CASSQEGWGEEQYF.

With regard to this clone: Germline and genes here are mouse. The read halts 1 residue ahead of the CDR3 end, with the missing end drawn from the germline J gene. The V call is TRBV26, the J call TRBJ1-4; 8 nucleotides align to TRBD1. CDR3 length: 12 amino acids. Germline assignment: CDR1 KGHPV and CDR2 FQNQEV (reference sequence). The junction had 1 base not matched to a gene; V was cut back by 6 bases and J by 7 bases. Partial CDR3 DNA: TGTGCCAGCAGGACAGGGGCCGAAAGATTATTT. Translated, it gives CASRTGAERLF. From start to end, the CDR3 is CASRTGAERLFF.

Turning to this clone: Genes and germline come from the mouse. The CDR3 end falls 1 residue outside the read, so it is completed with the germline J gene. The chain recombines TRBV26 with TRBJ2-3; TRBD2 matches 10 bases. This CDR3 has 15 amino acids. The germline CDR1 and CDR2 sequences are KGHPV and FQNQEV (reference sequence). V lost 4 bases to trimming and J lost 1 base; unmatched junction nucleotides: 2. This CDR3 reads CASSPWGGGAETLYF. The CDR3 bases that were read are TGTGCCAGCAGTCCCTGGGGGGGCGGTGCAGAAACGCTGTAT.

This clone is medium-sized by share. The gene names here belong to mouse. Read sequence stops 1 residue before the CDR3 end, and the germline J gene provides the missing end. The gene calls are TRBV26 and TRBJ1-1, with unresolved D. The germline V gene encodes CDR1 KGHPV and CDR2 FQNQEV (reference sequence). The CDR3 contains 13 residues. V was pared by 2 bases and J by 0 bases, with 4 bases between. The CDR3 sequence: CASSLNTNTEVFF. The sequenced part of the CDR3 DNA is TGTGCCAGCAGTCTGAACACAAACACAGAAGTCTTC.

In the case of this clone: The genes and germline here are from mouse. The read gets to within 1 residue of the CDR3 end, and the germline J gene fills in the rest. This sequence joins TRBV23 and TRBJ2-7; the DNA was not used to check the table's D call, TRBD1. The CDR3 extends over 13 amino acids. From germline, CDR1 is KGHTA and CDR2 FQNQQP. CDR3 in amino acids: CSSSRDSSYEQYF. The DNA read from the CDR3 is TGCTCCAGCAGTCGAGACAGTTCATATGAACAGTAC. Full variable domain (missing parts from reference TRBV23 and TRBJ2-7): DAAVTQKPRYLIKMKGQEAEMKCIPEKGHTAVFWYQQKQSKELKFLIYFQNQQPLDQIDMVKERFSAVCPSSSLCSLGIRTCEAEDSALYLCSSSRDSSYEQYFGPGTRLTVL.

In its sample, this clone was seen a few times. Gene names and germline refer to mouse. The sequenced CDR3 bases are TGCTCCAGCAGTCAATTGGACTGGGGGAACTATGCTGAGCAGTTC. The encoded protein is CSSSQLDWGNYAEQF. The full CDR3 sequence reads CSSSQLDWGNYAEQFF. V is TRBV23 and J is TRBJ2-1; TRBD2, the table's D call, lacks a check against the DNA. The DNA ends 1 residue before the CDR3 does, and the rest of the CDR3 is filled in from the germline J gene. The germline gives CDR1 KGHTA, CDR2 FQNQQP. The CDR3 is 16 residues long. The whole variable domain, remainder taken from reference TRBV23 and TRBJ2-1, is DAAVTQKPRYLIKMKGQEAEMKCIPEKGHTAVFWYQQKQSKELKFLIYFQNQQPLDQIDMVKERFSAVCPSSSLCSLGIRTCEAEDSALYLCSSSQLDWGNYAEQFFGPGTRLTVL.

As for this clone: Gene names are the mouse ones. The CDR3 end falls 1 residue outside the read, so it is completed with the germline J gene. The chain carries TRBV3 and TRBJ1-3, with D unclear. This CDR3 comprises 13 residues. Germline V lookup: CDR1 SNHLY, CDR2 FYNGKV (reference sequence). Trimming left V 5 bases short and J 0 bases short, with 5 bases between. The part of the CDR3 DNA that was read is TGTGCCAGCAGCCCCCATTCTGGAAATACGCTCTAT. Translating it yields CASSPHSGNTLY. The whole CDR3 sequence reads CASSPHSGNTLYF.

This clone is medium-sized in the sample. Gene names follow the mouse nomenclature. The part of the CDR3 DNA that was read is TGTGCCAGCAAACCCGGGACAGGGGTTGGAAATACGCTCTAT. Residues: CASKPGTGVGNTLY. In full, the CDR3 reads CASKPGTGVGNTLYF. The rearrangement uses TRBV26 and TRBJ1-3; 10 positions match TRBD1. The read ends 1 residue before the CDR3 terminus; that terminus is restored from the germline J gene. This CDR3 region has 15 residues. V shed 7 bases, J shed 3 bases, and the junction held 6 bases outside the gene matches. Germline assignment: CDR1 KGHPV and CDR2 FQNQEV (reference sequence).

A note on this clone: Mouse germline and gene names are used. The read ends 1 residue shy of where the CDR3 ends; the end is completed using the germline J gene. This rearrangement joins TRBV3 to TRBJ2-7, with TRBD1 identical over 7 bases. The trim removed 2 bases at V and 2 bases at J, leaving 0 bases unmatched. Germline values: CDR1 SNHLY, CDR2 FYNGKV (reference sequence). The CDR3 spans 13 residues. The CDR3 spells CASSLQGAYEQYF. Incomplete CDR3 DNA: TGTGCCAGCAGCTTACAGGGGGCCTATGAACAGTAC. Full variable domain (remainder filled in from reference TRBV3 and TRBJ2-7): GPKVLQIPSHQIIDMGQMVTLNCDPVSNHLYFYWYKQILGQQMEFLVNFYNGKVMEKSKLFKDQFSVERPDGSYFTLKIQPTALEDSAVYFCASSLQGAYEQYFGPGTRLTVL.

This clone was detected a few times. Genes and germline come from the mouse. The read finishes 1 residue shy of the CDR3 end, and the germline J gene is used to complete it. This rearrangement joins TRBV3 to TRBJ2-7; D may be TRBD1 (5 bases). Germline CDR1 is SNHLY and CDR2 is FYNGKV (reference sequence). This CDR3 contains 13 residues. V was shortened by 5 bases and J by 2 bases, with 10 bases between the two germline ends. The part of the CDR3 DNA that was read is TGTGCCAGCAGCCTCGGACAAACCTATGAACAGTAC. It is translated as CASSLGQTYEQY. The full CDR3 sequence reads CASSLGQTYEQYF. The whole variable domain, remainder taken from reference TRBV3 and TRBJ2-7, is GPKVLQIPSHQIIDMGQMVTLNCDPVSNHLYFYWYKQILGQQMEFLVNFYNGKVMEKSKLFKDQFSVERPDGSYFTLKIQPTALEDSAVYFCASSLGQTYEQYFGPGTRLTVL.

Notes on this clone: The gene names here belong to mouse. The observed sequence ends 1 residue before the CDR3 terminus, with the missing tail filled in from the germline J gene. The rearrangement links TRBV13-2 to TRBJ2-5; D gene uncertain. The germline gives CDR1 NNHNN, CDR2 SYGAGS (reference sequence). V lost 2 bases and J 2 bases, leaving 6 bases between the germline ends. The CDR3 covers 13 residues. The part of the CDR3 DNA that was read is TGTGCCAGCGGTGAATGGAGCCAAGACACCCAGTAC. This gives the protein CASGEWSQDTQY. The whole CDR3 sequence is CASGEWSQDTQYF.

As regards this clone: Gene names refer to mouse genes. Read coverage stops 1 residue before the CDR3 terminus; the germline J gene supplies the remainder. V is TRBV20 and J is TRBJ2-4; D ambiguous. This CDR3 has 13 residues. The V end lost 1 base, the J end lost 0 bases, and 5 bases lay between the germline ends. Germline V lookup: CDR1 GFQATS, CDR2 STVNSAI. CDR3 in amino acids: CGARGGSQNTLYF. CDR3 DNA (partial): TGTGGTGCTAGGGGGGGTAGTCAAAACACCTTGTAC.

This clone is a singleton in its sample. Mouse names are used for the genes. Read coverage stops 1 residue before the CDR3 terminus; the germline J gene supplies the remainder. This chain connects TRBV12-1 to TRBJ2-3; no definite D call. The CDR3 covers 14 residues. V was clipped by 0 bases and J by 0 bases, with 6 bases between them. CDR1 is SGHSN, CDR2 HYEKVE, per germline. Incomplete CDR3 DNA: TGTGCCAGCTCTCTCGCAAATAGTGCAGAAACGCTGTAT. Its translation: CASSLANSAETLY. From start to end, the CDR3 is CASSLANSAETLYF. The full variable domain, with the rest looked up from reference TRBV12-1 and TRBJ2-3, is DSGVVQSPRHIIKEKGGRSVLTCIPISGHSNVVWYQQTLGKELKFLIQHYEKVERDKGFLPSRFSVQQFDDYHSEMNMSALELEDSAMYFCASSLANSAETLYFGSGTRLTVL.

For this clone: Mouse names are used for the genes. The read gets to within 1 residue of the CDR3 end, and the germline J gene fills in the rest. This sequence joins TRBV13-1 and TRBJ2-2; 12 bases agree with TRBD2. The germline gives CDR1 NSHNY, CDR2 SYGAGN. V gave up 3 bases and J gave up 4 bases; unmatched junction bases: 1. This CDR3 comprises 15 residues. The DNA read from the CDR3 is TGTGCCAGCAGTGGGGACTGGGGGGCCACCGGGCAGCTCTAC. Residues: CASSGDWGATGQLY. The whole CDR3 is CASSGDWGATGQLYF.

About this clone itself: Mouse gene names and germline throughout. The DNA ends 1 residue before the CDR3 does, and the rest of the CDR3 is filled in from the germline J gene. This sequence joins TRBV3 and TRBJ1-4; 9 nucleotides line up with TRBD1. From germline, CDR1 is SNHLY and CDR2 FYNGKV (reference sequence). V trimming: 6 bases; J trimming: 7 bases; junction bases outside the gene matches: 9. This CDR3 is 15 amino acids long. CDR3 sequence reads: CASRTGTGLSERLFF. The CDR3 DNA, read in part, is TGTGCCAGCAGAACCGGGACAGGGCTGAGCGAAAGATTATTT.

Concerning this clone itself: Mouse gene names and germline throughout. The read terminates 1 residue before the CDR3 end, so the remaining end is supplied by the germline J gene. The chain has TRBV26 and TRBJ1-3; D is possibly TRBD1 (5 bases). Trimming pared 4 bases from V and 0 bases from J, leaving 7 bases between. CDR1 and CDR2 from the germline V gene are KGHPV and FQNQEV (reference sequence). The CDR3 is made up of 14 amino acids. CDR3 amino acids: CASSPGPSGNTLYF. CDR3 DNA (partial): TGTGCCAGCAGTCCGGGACCTTCTGGAAATACGCTCTAT.

To note about this clone: Genes and germline are mouse. The sequence runs out 1 residue before the end of the CDR3; the remainder is reconstructed from the germline J gene. V is TRBV2 and J is TRBJ1-1; D might be TRBD1 (5 bases). Germline V gene data show CDR1 as LGHNA and CDR2 as YSYQKL. V lost 4 bases and J 0 bases, leaving 6 bases between the germline ends. The CDR3 runs 13 residues. CDR3 bases read: TGTGCCAGCAGCCGGGACGCAAACACAGAAGTCTTC. Residues: CASSRDANTEVF. The full CDR3 protein is CASSRDANTEVFF.

This clone is medium-sized (0.01 to 0.1%). Genes here carry mouse names. The read ends 1 residue early relative to the CDR3; the germline J gene fills the gap. The chain employs TRBV26 and TRBJ2-3; 10 bases are a match to TRBD2. The CDR3 runs to 16 residues. CDR1 and CDR2 (germline): KGHPV, FQNQEV (reference sequence). Trimming removed 2 bases from V and 0 bases from J; junction bases left unmatched: 2. The sequenced part of the CDR3 DNA is TGTGCCAGCAGTCTGCCTGGGGGGGCTAGTGCAGAAACGCTGTAT. Translated: CASSLPGGASAETLY. The full CDR3 sequence reads CASSLPGGASAETLYF.

Details on this clone: Gene names and germline refer to mouse. The CDR3 is cut off 1 residue early in the read; its end comes from the germline J gene. V is TRBV3 and J is TRBJ2-5; 7 positions match TRBD2. Trimming removed 5 bases from V and 0 bases from J; junction bases left unmatched: 2. Looked up from germline, CDR1 is SNHLY and CDR2 is FYNGKV (reference sequence). This CDR3 spans 14 amino acids. Partial CDR3 DNA: TGTGCCAGCAGCGACTGGGTTAACCAAGACACCCAGTAC. This gives the protein CASSDWVNQDTQY. The whole CDR3 protein is CASSDWVNQDTQYF.

A note on this clone: Each gene name is a mouse one. The read gets to within 1 residue of the CDR3 end, and the germline J gene fills in the rest. The chain couples TRBV20 to TRBJ1-1, with TRBD1 identical over 7 bases. CDR3 length: 13 amino acids. The germline gives CDR1 GFQATS, CDR2 STVNSAI. Germline trimming cut 1 base from V and 1 base from J; bases unmatched to any gene: 0. CDR3 DNA, as far as it was read: TGTGGTGCTAGGGGGACAGGGAACACAGAAGTCTTC. This gives the protein CGARGTGNTEVF. The whole CDR3 sequence reads CGARGTGNTEVFF.

This clone is medium-sized within its sample. Gene names follow the mouse nomenclature. The read ends 1 residue shy of where the CDR3 ends; the end is completed using the germline J gene. This sequence joins TRBV26 and TRBJ2-4; D gene uncertain. This CDR3 spans 14 amino acids. CDR1 is KGHPV and CDR2 is FQNQEV in the germline V gene (reference sequence). The V end was cut by 1 base, the J end by 1 base, with 6 bases between. Incomplete CDR3 DNA: TGTGCCAGCAGTCTGTACGGGGGTCAAAACACCTTGTAC. Translating gives CASSLYGGQNTLY. In full, the CDR3 is CASSLYGGQNTLYF.